This is a list of T cell receptor beta chains from one sample in a study of T cells in Graves' hyperthyroidism and ophthalmopathy. TCRdb reanalysed the multiplex PCR reads using MiXCR and keeps one entry per CDR3 protein. Of 330,000 or so distinct CDR3 sequences listed, 15% to 20% were seen once; the top ten hold about 14%. Sequencing was performed on blood. The receptor source for this set is a woman aged 40 to 50 with Graves' ophthalmopathy. The CDR3 runs from the conserved cysteine through the conserved F or W. D genes are given only for firm matches.

>TRBV27|NA|TRBJ1-5|16
CASSSPTEVGNQPQPF
>TRBV5-8|TRBD1|TRBJ2-4|14
CASLRGFGKNIQYF
>TRBV13|TRBD1|TRBJ1-2|15
CASSLGQGAPDGYTF
>TRBV2|NA|TRBJ2-7|11
CASSQYREQYF
>TRBV2|TRBD1|TRBJ2-7|15
CASSEGDRDFGEQYF
>TRBV5-5|TRBD1|TRBJ2-3|15
CASSLLGQGTDTQYF
>TRBV2|TRBD2|TRBJ2-7|12
CASHRGGSEQYF
>TRBV6-1|NA|TRBJ2-7|14
CASTNRRYSYEQYF
>TRBV6-5|NA|TRBJ2-7|13
CASQRTEFYEQYF
>TRBV7-6|TRBD2|TRBJ2-2|18
CASSLESLAGGYTGELFF
>TRBV7-8|TRBD2|TRBJ2-7|19
CASSTLAGGGPKSSYEQYF
>TRBV28|NA|TRBJ1-1|14
CASSPLPPNTEAFF
>TRBV20-1|NA|TRBJ2-7|13
CSAPRPGIYEQYF
>TRBV12-3/TRBV12-4|NA|TRBJ2-5|14
CASKGPQLMETQYF
>TRBV2|NA|TRBJ2-6|17
CASRPRELRSGANVLTF
>TRBV20-1|TRBD1|TRBJ1-2|11
CSAGTGVGYTF
>TRBV19|TRBD1|TRBJ1-5|15
CASRVRDRVNQPQHF
>TRBV7-2|NA|TRBJ1-5|12
CASSPTNQPQHF
>TRBV11-2|TRBD2|TRBJ2-5|16
CASSLETSGLQETQYF
>TRBV12-3/TRBV12-4|NA|TRBJ1-2|12
CASSQGLGGYTF
>TRBV6-2/TRBV6-3|NA|TRBJ1-1|13
CASNLDGNTEAFF
>TRBV20-1|TRBD2|TRBJ2-5|16
CSARDPGGSFQETQYF
>TRBV20-1|TRBD2|TRBJ2-7|17
CSASATGSSGSAYEQYF
>TRBV7-9|NA|TRBJ1-1|14
CASSQTTENTEAFF
>TRBV19|TRBD1|TRBJ2-2|15
CASSIRTGITGELFF
>TRBV6-1|NA|TRBJ2-7|14
CASSDRETTYEQYF
>TRBV27|NA|TRBJ2-7|18
CASSPKSLTGRTSYEQYF
>TRBV4-2|TRBD1|TRBJ2-5|16
CASSQVAGTAQETQYF
>TRBV28|NA|TRBJ1-5|18
CPSSPKAGRPGGNQPQHF
>TRBV15|TRBD2|TRBJ2-5|17
CATSRERLAESGETQYF
>TRBV15|TRBD1|TRBJ2-7|14
CATSRRQGWDEQYF
>TRBV20-1|TRBD2|TRBJ2-7|16
CSAPRPGTSGTYEQYF
>TRBV7-3|NA|TRBJ1-1|14
CASSPGLAPAEAFF
>TRBV6-2/TRBV6-3|NA|TRBJ2-2|17
CASKGSFPLLNTGELFF
>TRBV6-2/TRBV6-3|TRBD1|TRBJ1-5|17
CASSHRSGGRSNQPQHF
>TRBV6-1|TRBD1|TRBJ2-7|16
CASSEEAGTGGYEQYF
>TRBV15|TRBD2|TRBJ2-7|16
CATSPDAGLASYEQYF
>TRBV6-5|NA|TRBJ2-7|15
CASKLGWADNYEQYF
>TRBV10-3|NA|TRBJ2-7|13
CAISEQTNYEQYF
>TRBV5-4|TRBD1|TRBJ1-5|17
CASSLFSGGRSNQPQHF
>TRBV11-2|TRBD2|TRBJ2-5|18
CASSLDNGRGSFQETQYF
>TRBV20-1|TRBD1|TRBJ1-1|12
CSVGQGGKEAFF
>TRBV30|NA|TRBJ2-6|16
CAWSSRGSSGANVLTF
>TRBV29-1|NA|TRBJ2-7|14
CSVADPQVAYEQYF
>TRBV12-3/TRBV12-4|TRBD2|TRBJ2-7|17
CASSLELAGGSPYEQYF